Detailed here is one T cell receptor (beta chain). Other DNA sequences in the sample encode the same CDR3. Original processing methods: It was from reference gene primer amplification that nucleated cell counts were estimated. The assay was immunoSEQ multiplex PCR, and TCRdb's table has in-frame clones only and misses some. The DNA gave D and trimming, while V, J and clone size come from that table. The profile shows over 90,000 clones, roughly 85% of them singletons. This entry comes from a study of blood T cell repertoires in COVID-19. Across the whole study: Some COVID-19 samples were acute and others convalescent; all came from the United States, Italy and Spain.

In germline, CDR1 is ENHRY, CDR2 SYGVKD. CDR3 length: 17 amino acids. Trimming at V came to 3 bases and at J to 3 bases, leaving 5 bases not matched to a gene. Input material: peripheral blood. V and J are TRBV10-3 and TRBJ1-4; 12 bases map to TRBD1. The TCR comes from a man in his fifties or sixties with active COVID-19. The CDR3 region has the DNA TGTGCCATCAGTGACCAGGGACAGGGGGCTGCTAATGAAAAACTGTTTTTT. Translated: CAISDQGQGAANEKLFF.